The source of this TCR beta chain is a study of human thymus T cells (dated by TCRdb to 2020 to 2022). Study-level background: The study characterized TCR alpha and beta repertoires from seven to nine infant thymus samples and a few related peripheral blood samples. Donor ages ranging from about 7 to 250 days were recorded, and over 5 male and a couple of female infants were included in the cohort.

General conclusions and limits of the study: Both the thymic and the peripheral blood repertoires appeared to show biased V and J gene segment usage. According to the related research, thymic TCR repertoires were highly overlapping among unrelated individuals. On average, approximately 800,000 unique TCRB clonotypes were obtained from thymus samples, compared with roughly 89,000 from blood samples.

TCRB and TCRAD loci were amplified from a standardized quantity of quality-controlled genomic DNA using the immunoSEQ multiplex PCR assay. The amplicons spanned the V(D)J region and were long enough to cover the CDR3 and allow V and J genes to be identified. The amplicons were sequenced on an Illumina platform via the commercial immunoSEQ service. In the original analysis: Primer bias and sequencing errors were corrected as previously described, and TCRAD and TCRB were defined on the basis of the IMGT database. Analysis of the repertoires was done with immunoSEQ Analyzer 3.0 and VDJTools and included basic statistics, V/J segment usage, diversity estimates, rarefaction and pairwise overlap. To estimate diversity, the Chao1, ChaoE, Efron-Thisted, Shannon and inverse Simpson indices were applied, and diversity was also estimated on datasets down-sampled to the smallest sample. For repertoire overlap, CDR3 nucleotide sequence, V gene and J gene had to match strictly, and clustering was done by Jaccard-based multidimensional scaling. Entries here come from immuneACCESS through TCRdb and include only in-frame sequences with V and J called. Some clones fail to appear in such tables; in the studies checked, an unresolved V gene covers under half of the shortfall, and the cause of the remainder is unknown. The V and J calls and clone size were taken over from that table, and D and trimming were inferred from the DNA. This sample gives some 120,000 clones in total; about 95% of them show up just once. Roughly 0.024% of the sample is held by the ten biggest clonotypes.

With respect to this clone: There is no known antigen for this receptor. Base qualities were left out, and no much larger clone turns up one base away.

Thymus tissue was obtained as surgical resects removed during corrective cardiac surgery. The donors were immunologically healthy infants in Finland who had open corrective cardiac surgery for congenital heart defects. Thymocytes were released mechanically from tissue and stored at -70 °C as pellets of roughly 9.5-32 million cells. Genomic DNA was extracted from frozen cell pellets with a QIAsymphony instrument. The CDR3 holds 15 amino acids from the cysteine to the phenylalanine. Of the read, only the CDR3 DNA is kept; its 45 bases are in frame from base 1. The CDR1 and CDR2 encoded by the germline V gene are MNHNS and SASEGT. V is clipped by 2 bases and J by 2 bases, and the sequence between their germline boundaries is 10 bases long.

The chain is assembled from TRBV6-1 and TRBJ1-3; TRBD1 could be the D gene, as 5 bases match. Sequenced material: thymus tissue. The origin of this receptor is a boy under two years old with a congenital heart defect but otherwise immunologically healthy. The CDR3 has the sequence CASSERGVPGNTIYF. Read as DNA, the sequence is TGTGCCAGCAGTGAACGGGGGGTGCCTGGAAACACCATATATTTT.